This is a list of T cell receptor beta chains from one sample in a study of blood T cell repertoires in COVID-19. The table came from immunoSEQ multiplex PCR; TCRdb's copy has only in-frame clones and leaves some out. This table has around 200,000 clones, 65% to 85% appearing once. Specimen: PBMCs or T cells enriched from blood (not recorded which). The source is a woman between 35 and 50 years old with acute COVID-19. CDR3s include the opening cysteine and the closing phenylalanine or tryptophan. The D gene is left open where the match is weak. Not every row has a clone size; where given, it reads once, few, many or a size class.

d_call	v_call	clone_size	j_call	cdr3_aa	cdr3_nt
-	TRBV28	-	TRBJ1-2	CASSQVDYGYTF	TGTGCCAGCAGTCAGGTGGACTATGGCTACACCTTC
-	TRBV7-3	-	TRBJ1-1	CASSLDKNTEAFF	TGTGCCAGCAGCTTAGACAAGAACACTGAAGCTTTCTTT
-	TRBV3-1/TRBV3-2	-	TRBJ1-2	CASSQVSGFGYGYTF	TGTGCCAGCAGCCAAGTTTCAGGGTTCGGCTATGGCTACACCTTC
TRBD1	TRBV10-2	-	TRBJ1-2	CASSHTGTGQGYGYTF	TGCGCCAGCAGCCATACCGGGACAGGGCAGGGCTATGGCTACACCTTC
TRBD1	TRBV5-1	-	TRBJ1-3	CASSSNPATTGAGNTIYF	TGCGCCAGCAGCTCCAACCCCGCCACAACAGGGGCTGGAAACACCATATATTTT
TRBD1	TRBV20-1	-	TRBJ1-2	CSASEGAGYTF	TGCAGTGCTAGTGAGGGGGCGGGCTACACCTTC
TRBD1	TRBV6-5	-	TRBJ2-3	CASSTQGPWDTQYF	TGTGCCAGCAGTACACAGGGGCCTTGGGATACGCAGTATTTT
-	TRBV10-3	once	TRBJ1-2	CAISEDRSTGYTF	TGTGCCATCAGTGAAGACAGAAGTACTGGCTACACCTTC
-	TRBV27	few	TRBJ1-5	CASGLGREPQHF	TGTGCCAGCGGGTTGGGGAGGGAGCCCCAGCATTTT
TRBD1	TRBV9	-	TRBJ1-4	CASSALTGGEGEKLFF	TGTGCCAGCAGCGCGTTAACAGGGGGAGAGGGTGAAAAACTGTTTTTT
-	TRBV20-1	-	TRBJ2-3	CSASLWGDTQYF	TGCAGTGCTAGTTTGTGGGGCGACACGCAGTATTTT
TRBD1	TRBV28	once	TRBJ1-1	CASSRQGNTEAFF	TGTGCCAGCAGTAGACAGGGGAACACTGAAGCTTTCTTT
TRBD1	TRBV9	-	TRBJ2-5	CASSPRTGGMETQYF	TGTGCCAGCAGCCCTCGGACAGGGGGCATGGAGACCCAGTACTTC
-	TRBV18	few	TRBJ2-3	CASSPPDLGTDTQYF	TGTGCCAGCTCACCACCGGATCTAGGCACAGATACGCAGTATTTT
-	TRBV12-5	-	TRBJ1-6	CASASGQGRHSPLHF	TGTGCTAGTGCCTCCGGGCAGGGGCGACATTCACCCCTCCACTTT
-	TRBV28	-	TRBJ1-4	CASSLGGGGFRTNEKLFF	TGTGCCAGCAGTTTAGGGGGGGGCGGTTTTAGAACTAATGAAAAACTGTTTTTT
-	TRBV6-5	-	TRBJ1-6	CASNRVNSPLHF	TGTGCCAGCAACAGGGTAAATTCACCCCTCCACTTT
-	TRBV4-1	many	TRBJ2-5	CASSLPGSETQYF	TGCGCCAGCAGCCTGCCAGGTTCCGAGACCCAGTACTTC
-	TRBV10-3	-	TRBJ1-4	CAISESAGVTGGNEKLFF	TGTGCCATCAGTGAGTCAGCAGGCGTGACAGGTGGTAATGAAAAACTGTTTTTT
TRBD2	TRBV4-2	-	TRBJ2-5	CASSQDSGGETQYF	TGTGCCAGCAGCCAAGATAGCGGGGGTGAGACCCAGTACTTC
-	TRBV1	once	TRBJ2-3	CTSSQDRAGVTDTQYF	TGCACCAGCAGCCAAGATCGGGCGGGAGTAACAGATACGCAGTATTTT
TRBD1	TRBV11-2	-	TRBJ2-6	CASSAGGSGANVLTF	TGTGCCAGCAGCGCAGGGGGCTCTGGGGCCAACGTCCTGACTTTC
-	TRBV30	-	TRBJ2-7	CAWSGPGYEQYF	TGTGCCTGGAGTGGCCCGGGCTACGAGCAGTACTTC
-	TRBV21-1	once	TRBJ2-5	CASSIEGKETQYF	TGTGCCAGCAGCATTGAGGGAAAAGAGACCCAGTACTTC
TRBD1	TRBV9	-	TRBJ2-1	CASSVVQGANEQFF	TGTGCCAGCAGCGTAGTACAGGGGGCCAATGAGCAGTTCTTC
TRBD1	TRBV4-1	-	TRBJ2-7	CASSHPKGAEPYEQYF	TGCGCCAGCAGCCATCCCAAGGGGGCAGAGCCCTACGAGCAGTACTTC
-	TRBV9	once	TRBJ2-6	CASDRGSSGANVLTF	TGTGCCAGCGACCGCGGCAGCTCTGGGGCCAACGTCCTGACTTTC
TRBD2	TRBV2	-	TRBJ2-2	CAVKREDVSSGELFF	TGTGCCGTCAAGCGGGAGGACGTGTCTTCCGGGGAGCTGTTTTTT
-	TRBV5-1	-	TRBJ2-7	CASSPRDPREQYF	TGCGCCAGCAGCCCGCGGGACCCGAGAGAGCAGTACTTC
TRBD1	TRBV5-6	once	TRBJ1-2	CASSPLGTGGDGYTF	TGTGCCAGCAGCCCCTTGGGGACAGGGGGCGATGGCTACACCTTC
-	TRBV7-9	-	TRBJ1-1	CASSLQGRNTEAFF	TGTGCCAGCAGCTTACAGGGAAGGAACACTGAAGCTTTCTTT
-	TRBV10-3	-	TRBJ2-7	CAISEVGGATYEQYF	TGTGCCATCAGTGAGGTAGGGGGGGCAACCTACGAGCAGTACTTC
TRBD1	TRBV7-6	-	TRBJ2-1	CASSFGTDSYNEQFF	TGTGCCAGCAGCTTCGGGACAGACTCCTACAATGAGCAGTTCTTC
-	TRBV6-5	-	TRBJ2-7	CASSPLVVDEQYF	TGTGCCAGCAGCCCCCTAGTAGTCGACGAGCAGTACTTC
TRBD1	TRBV15	-	TRBJ2-3	CATTATGARTDTQYF	TGTGCCACCACCGCGACAGGGGCCCGCACAGATACGCAGTATTTT
-	TRBV12-3/TRBV12-4	-	TRBJ2-7	CASSLGAGEQYF	TGTGCCAGCAGTCTGGGGGCCGGCGAGCAGTACTTC
TRBD2	TRBV9	-	TRBJ2-1	CASKPSGMGNEQFF	TGTGCCAGCAAACCTAGCGGGATGGGGAATGAGCAGTTCTTC
-	TRBV6-2/TRBV6-3	few	TRBJ2-1	CASSSGTPYNEQFF	TGTGCCAGCAGTTCCGGGACACCTTACAATGAGCAGTTCTTC
-	TRBV12-3/TRBV12-4	-	TRBJ1-1	CASSSTGNTEAFF	TGTGCCAGCAGTAGCACAGGGAACACTGAAGCTTTCTTT
-	TRBV10-1	-	TRBJ2-3	CASSEDSRGTQYF	TGCGCCAGCAGTGAGGACTCCCGCGGTACGCAGTATTTT
-	TRBV29-1	once	TRBJ1-1	CSVEEAGPAFF	TGCAGCGTTGAAGAGGCAGGGCCTGCTTTCTTT